This passage covers 9 T cell receptor beta chains from one sample sequenced in a study of early T cells in non-severe SARS-CoV-2 infection. TCRdb fed the 5' RACE reads into MiXCR, producing one record per CDR3 protein. There are tens of thousands of distinct CDR3 sequences in the sample; roughly 4% occur only once, and about a tenth lies in the top ten. Sequenced sample: whole blood. These receptors all stem from an adult who was a healthcare worker with PCR-confirmed SARS-CoV-2 infection or an uninfected control (not recorded which).

Ten or more counts support this clonotype. J is TRBJ2-7 and V is TRBV7-8; no clear D. This CDR3 region has 14 residues. Germline CDR1 is SGHVS and CDR2 is FQNEAQ. Trimming cost V 1 base and J 2 bases, with 9 bases left between them. This chain's CDR3 is CASSLGIAPYEQYF. For the CDR3, the DNA is TGTGCCAGCAGCTTAGGGATTGCCCCCTACGAGCAGTACTTC.

The sample holds many counts of this clonotype. This rearrangement joins TRBV3-1 to TRBJ2-1; no clear D gene. Trimming removed 6 bases from V and 3 bases from J, with 15 bases in between. CDR3 size: 15 residues. Per the germline V gene, CDR1 is LGHDT and CDR2 is YNNKEL (reference sequence). The CDR3 DNA reads TGTGCCAGCAGAGCATATGGCGGACGCTACAATGAGCAGTTCTTC. Translating it yields CASRAYGGRYNEQFF.

In its sample, this clonotype was seen many times. The rearrangement uses TRBV28 and TRBJ2-7; 13 bases fit TRBD2. Germline V lookup: CDR1 MDHEN, CDR2 SYDVKM. The CDR3 is made up of 15 amino acids. The V segment lost 5 bases and the J segment 3 bases; nucleotides outside the gene matches: 4. The CDR3 sequence: CASSTLAGGVYEQYF. CDR3 bases: TGTGCCAGCAGTACACTAGCGGGAGGGGTCTACGAGCAGTACTTC. The variable domain in full, completed from reference TRBV28 and TRBJ2-7, reads DVKVTQSSRYLVKRTGEKVFLECVQDMDHENMFWYRQDPGLGLRLIYFSYDVKMKEKGDIPEGYSVSREKKERFSLILESASTNQTSMYLCASSTLAGGVYEQYFGPGTRLTVT.

This clonotype was found many times. V usage is TRBV29-1 and J usage is TRBJ2-7; 7 bases align to TRBD1. CDR1 and CDR2 (germline): SQVTM, ANQGSEA. This CDR3 comprises 12 residues. V lost 6 bases to trimming and J lost 7 bases; unmatched junction nucleotides: 9. The CDR3 coding sequence is TGCAGCGTGGCTACAGGGGTAGGGGAGCAGTACTTC. Protein sequence: CSVATGVGEQYF.

This clonotype was seen many times. The chain uses TRBV6-2 or TRBV6-3 and TRBJ2-1; unclear D gene. This CDR3 has 11 residues. Trimming removed 3 bases from V and 7 bases from J, with 4 bases in between. Germline-derived CDR1 and CDR2 are MNHEY and SVGEGT. The CDR3 nucleotides read TGTGCCAGCAGTTATCCGAATGAGCAGTTCTTC. This translates into CASSYPNEQFF.

This clonotype occurred many times. The CDR3 DNA is TGCAGTGCTAGAGATCCAGCGCCCACACACACGGATGAGCAGTTCTTC. Translating it yields CSARDPAPTHTDEQFF. The chain is built from TRBV20-1 and TRBJ2-1; D not certain. The V and J ends lost 0 bases and 8 bases respectively, with 20 bases between them. CDR3 length: 16 amino acids. Germline V gene sequence: CDR1 DFQATT, CDR2 SNEGSKA (reference sequence).

This sequence joins TRBV3-2 and TRBJ2-1; the table's D gene call, TRBD2, was not cross checked with the DNA. TRBV3-2 is listed as a pseudogene. The CDR3 has 16 amino acids. CDR3 nucleotides: TGTGCCAGCAGCCAAGAATGCGGGAGGGCCAACAATGAGCAGTTCTTC. It translates to CASSQECGRANNEQFF.

This clonotype has at least ten counts. The chain combines TRBV6-1 with TRBJ1-1; TRBD1 matches at 9 bases. V was pared by 0 bases and J by 3 bases, with 5 bases of the junction left unmatched. The CDR3 spans 16 residues. The germline V gene has CDR1 MNHNS and CDR2 SASEGT. The CDR3 is CASSEATGQGHTEAFF. CDR3 coding DNA: TGTGCCAGCAGTGAAGCTACAGGACAGGGGCACACTGAAGCTTTCTTT.

This clonotype turned up a few times. The chain combines TRBV27 with TRBJ2-2, with D maybe TRBD1 (5 bases). Germline V CDR1 and CDR2: MNHEY, SMNVEV (reference sequence). The CDR3 runs to 16 residues. The V end was cut by 2 bases, the J end by 1 base, with 11 bases between. Written as DNA, the CDR3 is TGTGCCAGCAGTTTAGATTACAGGAGGAACACCGGGGAGCTGTTTTTT. This codes for CASSLDYRRNTGELFF.